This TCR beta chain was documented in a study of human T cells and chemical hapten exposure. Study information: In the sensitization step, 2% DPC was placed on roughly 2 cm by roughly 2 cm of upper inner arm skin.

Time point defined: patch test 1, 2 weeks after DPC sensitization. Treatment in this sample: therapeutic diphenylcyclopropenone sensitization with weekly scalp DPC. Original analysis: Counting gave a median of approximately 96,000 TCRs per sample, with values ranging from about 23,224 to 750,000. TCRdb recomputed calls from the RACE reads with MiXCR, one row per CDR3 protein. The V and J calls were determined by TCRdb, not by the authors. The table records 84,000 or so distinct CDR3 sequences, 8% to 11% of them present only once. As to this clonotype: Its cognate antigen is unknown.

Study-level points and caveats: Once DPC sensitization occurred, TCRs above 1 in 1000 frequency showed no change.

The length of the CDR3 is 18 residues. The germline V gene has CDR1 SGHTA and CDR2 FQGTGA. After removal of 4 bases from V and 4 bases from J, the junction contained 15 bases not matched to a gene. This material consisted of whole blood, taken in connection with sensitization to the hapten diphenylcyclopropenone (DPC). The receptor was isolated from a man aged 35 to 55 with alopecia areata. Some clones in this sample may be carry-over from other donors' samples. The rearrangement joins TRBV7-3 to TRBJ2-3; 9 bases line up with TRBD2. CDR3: CASSSDLRGSGRPDTQYF. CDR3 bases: TGTGCCAGCAGCTCCGATCTGAGGGGTAGCGGGAGACCAGATACGCAGTATTTT.